This TCR beta chain was sequenced during a study of OX40 agonist ivuxolimab in advanced cancers. Study summary: Participants averaged roughly 57 years of age (range roughly 20 to 90) and were 82.7% male. Findings and caveats of the study: With doses of 0.1 to 3.0 mg/kg, CD4+ and CD8+ blood T cells had undergone clonal expansion by week 6.

Patients who had autoimmune disease history or got systemic immunosuppression were left out. The protocol was immunoSEQ multiplex PCR, while the TCRdb copy is restricted to in-frame clones and leaves out a portion. The sample comprises around 130,000 clones, roughly 93% of which are singletons, and roughly 0.15% rests with the top ten. CDR1 SGHNT and CDR2 YYREEE come from the germline V gene (reference sequence). CDR3 size: 15 residues. The ends were cut back, 0 bases at V and 3 bases at J, with 12 bases in the middle. Turning to this clone: Antigen: not known.

This clonotype was sampled from an adult with an advanced solid tumor such as melanoma, head and neck, liver or kidney cancer. Here the sequenced sample was CD4+ or CD8+ T cells sorted from blood, taken in a trial of the OX40 agonist ivuxolimab. The chain recombines TRBV5-4 with TRBJ1-1; maybe TRBD1 (6 bases). The DNA for the CDR3 is TGTGCCAGCAGCTTGGGGGGGCAACGAGACACTGAAGCTTTCTTT. Its translation: CASSLGGQRDTEAFF.